One and the same sample provided the 29 T cell receptor beta chains below, sequenced in a study of post-analysis software for immune sequencing data. Findings and caveats of the study: Patients carried four or five TRBV segments more frequently than controls did, and TRBV5-6, TRBV5-1 and TRBV20-1 were among them.

These receptors are not linked to any known antigen. Unique molecular identifiers were built into the TCR beta cDNA libraries. TCRdb reprocessed the PCR reads via MiXCR and lists one record per CDR3 protein. The table shows hundreds of thousands of distinct CDR3 sequences, with just under 30% occurring only once. Sequencing input: blood. The receptors derive from a girl between 10 and 17 years old with multiple sclerosis.

A few counts support this clonotype. V and J are TRBV6-2 or TRBV6-3 and TRBJ2-7; D might be TRBD2 (5 bases). Germline assignment: CDR1 MNHEY and CDR2 SVGEGT. The CDR3 sequence is 13 residues long. V was trimmed by 0 bases and J by 3 bases, leaving 6 bases between them. CDR3 residues: CASSYSRVYEQYF. The CDR3 nucleotides are TGTGCCAGCAGTTACTCGAGGGTCTACGAGCAGTACTTC.

CDR3 residues: CATTGRGNEKLFF. CDR3 DNA sequence: TGTGCCACAACGGGGAGAGGCAATGAAAAACTGTTTTTT. The chain uses TRBV2 and TRBJ1-4, with unresolved D. CDR3 size: 13 residues. V was clipped by 10 bases and J by 5 bases, with 14 bases between them. Germline CDR1 and CDR2: SNHLY and FYNNEI.

This clonotype has more than one count but fewer than ten. The V and J genes are TRBV20-1 and TRBJ2-3; 10 nucleotides match TRBD2. This CDR3 has 13 amino acids. Germline V gene data show CDR1 as DFQATT and CDR2 as SNEGSKA (reference sequence). Trimming cost V 6 bases and J 7 bases; bases outside gene matches: 7. CDR3 sequence: CSARTSGPNTQYF. The CDR3 DNA sequence: TGCAGTGCCCGGACTAGCGGTCCTAATACGCAGTATTTT.

This clonotype was found a few times. The chain employs TRBV7-9 and TRBJ2-7, with D maybe TRBD2 (6 bases). Trimming took 6 bases from V and 0 from J, leaving 15 bases between them. The CDR3 consists of 15 residues. CDR1 and CDR2 from the germline V gene are SEHNR and FQNEAQ (reference sequence). The CDR3 is CASSTGTQISYEQYF. CDR3 sequence (DNA): TGTGCCAGCAGTACCGGGACTCAGATCTCCTACGAGCAGTACTTC.

In this sample, this clonotype turned up a few times. The rearrangement uses TRBV20-1 and TRBJ2-2, with 7 bases fitting TRBD2. This CDR3 spans 15 amino acids. Germline-derived CDR1 and CDR2 are DFQATT and SNEGSKA (reference sequence). V dropped 1 base and J dropped 6; count of bases not matched to a gene: 8. CDR3 sequence (DNA): TGCAGTGCTAGAGCGGGGGGTCCCCCCCCCGGGGAGCTGTTTTTT. Protein product: CSARAGGPPPGELFF.

In regard to this clonotype: Its ends do not fully match the called genes, so a read error is possible. The genes are TRBV12-3 or TRBV12-4 and TRBJ2-1; TRBD1 aligns across 9 bases. The CDR3 covers 14 residues. The CDR3 loop is CASSGQGPNNEQLF. CDR3 sequence (DNA): TGTGCCAGCAGTGGACAGGGGCCAAACAATGAGCAGTTATTC.

This clonotype was seen more than once but under ten times. V usage is TRBV6-2 or TRBV6-3 and J usage is TRBJ2-6; no clear D. V lost 2 bases and J lost 3, with 8 bases in between. Germline lookup yields CDR1 MNHEY and CDR2 SVGEGT. The CDR3 has 15 residues. The CDR3 spells CASSYGSRGANVLTF. CDR3 nucleotides: TGTGCCAGCAGTTACGGATCGCGTGGGGCCAACGTCCTGACTTTC.

The sample holds a few counts of this clonotype. The chain employs TRBV7-8 and TRBJ1-2; 8 positions match TRBD1. The CDR3 has 14 amino acids. The ends lost 5 bases at V and 7 bases at J; junction bases unmatched: 9. Germline assignment: CDR1 SGHVS and CDR2 FQNEAQ. The CDR3 DNA is TGTGCCAGCAGCCACCAACAGGGGGAGGGTGGCTACACCTTC. This sequence encodes CASSHQQGEGGYTF. The entire variable domain, with the rest obtained from reference TRBV7-8 and TRBJ1-2, is as follows: GAGVSQSPRYKVAKRGQDVALRCDPISGHVSLFWYQQALGQGPEFLTYFQNEAQLDKSGLPSDRFFAERPEGSVSTLKIQRTQQEDSAVYLCASSHQQGEGGYTFGSGTRLTVV.

This chain connects TRBV6-5 to TRBJ1-1, with a possible D match to TRBD1 (6 bases). Germline CDR1 reads MNHEY; CDR2 reads SVGAGI. Trimming cost V 6 bases and J 1 base, with 12 bases left between them. The CDR3 covers 14 residues. CDR3 coding DNA: TGTGCCAGCAGCCCGCTAGGGGGGAACACTGAAGCTTTCTTT. Encoded protein: CASSPLGGNTEAFF.

This clonotype was picked up a small number of times. This rearrangement joins TRBV7-9 to TRBJ2-5; D is unresolved. CDR1 and CDR2 from the germline V gene are SEHNR and FQNEAQ (reference sequence). Trimming removed 5 bases at V and 0 bases at J, with 10 bases between. The CDR3 spans 14 residues. The CDR3 region is CASSPDLYQETQYF. The CDR3 DNA sequence: TGTGCCAGCAGCCCAGACTTATACCAAGAGACCCAGTACTTC. Combining the CDR3 with reference TRBV7-9 and TRBJ2-5 gives the whole variable domain DTGVSQNPRHKITKRGQNVTFRCDPISEHNRLYWYRQTLGQGPEFLTYFQNEAQLEKSRLLSDRFSAERPKGSFSTLEIQRTEQGDSAMYLCASSPDLYQETQYFGPGTRLLVL.

This chain connects TRBV20-1 to TRBJ1-4; D unresolved. The V and J ends lost 1 base and 8 bases respectively, with 14 bases between them. The germline gives CDR1 DFQATT, CDR2 SNEGSKA (reference sequence). The CDR3 runs 14 residues. For the CDR3, the DNA is TGCAGTGCTAGAGTAGATCGGGTCGGGGAAAAACTGTTTTTT. It is translated as CSARVDRVGEKLFF.

This clonotype was counted a few times. The genes are TRBV4-1 and TRBJ1-2; D not resolved. The CDR3 has 16 amino acids. CDR1 is MGHRA, CDR2 YSYEKL, per germline. V lost 0 bases, J lost 0 bases, and 11 bases lay in between. Written as DNA, the CDR3 is TGCGCCAGCAGCCAAGAATTTTCCGGTTCTAACTATGGCTACACCTTC. Translated: CASSQEFSGSNYGYTF.

V and J are TRBV29-1 and TRBJ2-5, with D possibly TRBD1 on 5 matching bases. The CDR3 runs 13 residues. Germline V gives CDR1 SQVTM, CDR2 ANQGSEA. V was cut by 3 bases and J by 1 base, with 9 bases left in between. CDR3: CSVDRDIQETQYF. Here the CDR3 DNA reads TGCAGCGTTGACAGGGATATCCAAGAGACCCAGTACTTC.

This clonotype was seen repeatedly, ten times or more. The J gene is TRBJ2-6, the V gene TRBV3-1; 8 nucleotides line up with TRBD1. CDR3 length equals 18 residues. Germline CDR1 reads LGHDT; CDR2 reads YNNKEL (reference sequence). The ends lost 0 bases at V and 0 bases at J; junction bases unmatched: 4. The CDR3 DNA reads as TGTGCCAGCAGCCAAGAGGGGACAGGATTCTCTGGGGCCAACGTCCTGACTTTC. Translation gives CASSQEGTGFSGANVLTF.

The sample holds one count of this clonotype. V usage is TRBV9 and J usage is TRBJ2-3; D is unclear. The CDR3 has 17 amino acids. The germline CDR1 and CDR2 sequences are SGDLS and YYNGEE. Here the CDR3 reads CVSSHNPDTARTDTQYF. For the CDR3, the DNA is TGTGTCAGTAGCCATAACCCCGACACGGCCCGCACAGATACGCAGTATTTT.

V gene TRBV2 combines with J gene TRBJ1-2; 8 nucleotides line up with TRBD1. The germline V gene has CDR1 SNHLY and CDR2 FYNNEI. Trimming removed 4 bases from V and 8 bases from J; junction bases left unmatched: 18. The CDR3 has 17 amino acids. Here the CDR3 DNA reads TGTGCCAGCAGTGTAAAACAGGGGGGGTCTTCTTCTAGCGGCTACACCTTC. Protein sequence: CASSVKQGGSSSSGYTF.

This clonotype was picked up a small number of times. This chain connects TRBV27 to TRBJ1-4, with 11 bases lining up with TRBD1. CDR1 is MNHEY and CDR2 is SMNVEV in the germline V gene (reference sequence). V shed 2 bases, J shed 3 bases, and the junction held 5 bases outside the gene matches. The CDR3 length is 17 residues. CDR3: CASSLRTGGQANEKLFF. In DNA, the CDR3 is TGTGCCAGCAGTTTACGGACAGGGGGCCAGGCTAATGAAAAACTGTTTTTT. Looking up the rest from reference TRBV27 and TRBJ1-4 gives the full variable domain: EAQVTQNPRYLITVTGKKLTVTCSQNMNHEYMSWYRQDPGLGLRQIYYSMNVEVTDKGDVPEGYKVSRKEKRNFPLILESPSPNQTSLYFCASSLRTGGQANEKLFFGSGTQLSVL.

V usage is TRBV3-1 and J usage is TRBJ1-2; D remains unclear. This CDR3 has 13 residues. V shed 1 base and J shed 6 bases, with 9 bases lying between them. Germline V gene lookup returns CDR1 LGHDT and CDR2 YNNKEL (reference sequence). CDR3 sequence: CASSQGLVDGYTF. For the CDR3, the DNA is TGTGCCAGCAGCCAAGGTCTTGTCGATGGCTACACCTTC.

This chain uses TRBV7-2 with TRBJ2-3, with D tentatively TRBD2 (6 bases). CDR1 is SGHTA and CDR2 is FQGNSA in the germline V gene. The CDR3 extends over 18 amino acids. V was clipped by 2 bases and J by 1 base, with 19 bases between them. The CDR3 loop is CASSLMVGGRPGTDTQYF. In DNA form, the CDR3 reads TGTGCCAGCAGCTTAATGGTCGGGGGAAGGCCTGGCACAGATACGCAGTATTTT.

The chain couples TRBV12-3 or TRBV12-4 to TRBJ1-5; 7 nucleotides align to TRBD1. The CDR3 loop spans 14 amino acids. The ends lost 6 bases at V and 5 bases at J; junction bases unmatched: 7. Here the CDR3 DNA reads TGTGCCAGCAGCCCGGGACAGAGTTATCAGCCCCAGCATTTT. Translated: CASSPGQSYQPQHF.

The CDR3: CASSLGGPGLLYNEQFF. In nucleotides, the CDR3 is TGTGCCAGCAGCCTCGGGGGCCCGGGACTTCTCTACAATGAGCAGTTCTTC. V and J are TRBV11-2 and TRBJ2-1, with D perhaps TRBD1 or TRBD2 (6 bases each). Germline V gene lookup returns CDR1 SGHAT and CDR2 FQNNGV. With 5 bases removed from V and 3 bases from J, the gap between germline ends came to 20 bases. The CDR3 contains 17 residues.

This clonotype occurred a few times. The CDR3 reads CASSQEFRGYTF. The DNA of the CDR3 is TGTGCCAGCAGCCAAGAATTCAGGGGCTACACCTTC. The rearrangement links TRBV3-1 to TRBJ1-2; D uncertain. The V gene lost 0 bases and the J gene lost 8 bases, with 7 bases spanning the gap. The CDR3 is 12 residues long. The germline V gene has CDR1 LGHDT and CDR2 YNNKEL (reference sequence).

The V call is TRBV20-1, the J call TRBJ2-1; D gene uncertain. CDR3 length equals 15 residues. Germline lookup yields CDR1 DFQATT and CDR2 SNEGSKA (reference sequence). Trimming removed 1 base from V and 8 bases from J, with 18 bases in between. CDR3 sequence reads: CSARAGVGVQYEQFF. The CDR3 DNA follows: TGCAGTGCTAGAGCAGGAGTTGGGGTACAATATGAGCAGTTCTTC.

The V call is TRBV7-9, the J call TRBJ2-1; D might be TRBD1 (6 bases). This CDR3 contains 16 residues. The germline CDR1 and CDR2 sequences are SEHNR and FQNEAQ (reference sequence). V gave up 1 base and J gave up 6 bases, with 16 bases separating them. The CDR3 DNA reads TGTGCCAGCAGCTTAGGGACAGCCATTATATTCAATGAGCAGTTCTTC. It specifies CASSLGTAIIFNEQFF. Full variable domain (rest looked up from reference TRBV7-9 and TRBJ2-1): DTGVSQNPRHKITKRGQNVTFRCDPISEHNRLYWYRQTLGQGPEFLTYFQNEAQLEKSRLLSDRFSAERPKGSFSTLEIQRTEQGDSAMYLCASSLGTAIIFNEQFFGPGTRLTVL.

J is TRBJ2-7 and V is TRBV3-1, with D perhaps matching TRBD2 (5 bases). Germline assignment: CDR1 LGHDT and CDR2 YNNKEL (reference sequence). CDR3 length: 15 residues. Trimming pared 2 bases from V and 2 bases from J, leaving 13 bases between. This chain's CDR3 is CASSQYGSPTYEQYF. Written as DNA, the CDR3 is TGTGCCAGCAGCCAATATGGGAGCCCTACCTACGAGCAGTACTTC.

In its sample, this clonotype was seen a few times. The chain uses TRBV5-1 and TRBJ1-2; D is unclear. Trimming left V 4 bases short and J 4 bases short, with 17 bases between. The V gene's germline CDR1 is SGHRS and CDR2 YFSETQ. There are 15 residues in the CDR3. The CDR3 reads CASSNLTSVSYGYTF. CDR3 bases: TGCGCCAGCAGCAACCTCACTTCAGTCAGCTATGGCTACACCTTC.

The rearrangement joins TRBV15 to TRBJ2-7; 10 bases match TRBD1. The CDR3 is made up of 15 amino acids. CDR1 is LNHNV, CDR2 YYDKDF, per germline (reference sequence). Losses at the gene ends were 1 base for V and 2 bases for J; bases not matched to a gene: 2. For the CDR3, the DNA is TGTGCCACCAGCAGAGGGGGGACAGGGGCCTACGAGCAGTACTTC. Its protein product is CATSRGGTGAYEQYF.

On this clonotype itself: The junction does not match germline at one end; this may be a read error. The rearrangement links TRBV3-1 to TRBJ1-5, with D possibly being TRBD1 (5 bases). Germline V CDR1 and CDR2: LGHDT, YNNKEL (reference sequence). CDR3 size: 15 residues. CDR3 in amino acids: CAGSQVYGAHQPQHF. The DNA of the CDR3 is TGTGCCGGCAGCCAAGTATACGGGGCCCATCAGCCCCAGCATTTT. The full variable domain, completed using reference TRBV3-1 and TRBJ1-5, is DTAVSQTPKYLVTQMGNDKSIKCEQNLGHDTMYWYKQDSKKFLKIMFSYNNKELIINETVPNRFSPKSPDKAHLNLHINSLELGDSAVYFCAGSQVYGAHQPQHFGDGTRLSIL.

V gene TRBV5-1 combines with J gene TRBJ1-2; 7 positions agree with TRBD1. This CDR3 comprises 15 residues. Germline V gives CDR1 SGHRS, CDR2 YFSETQ. With 4 bases clipped from V and 7 bases from J, the junction kept 13 bases outside the gene matches. In DNA form, the CDR3 reads TGCGCCAGCAGCCCACGACAGGGCTCCGTTCGTGGCTACACCTTC. The encoded protein is CASSPRQGSVRGYTF.